Presented here are 14 T cell receptor beta chains from one specimen sequenced in a study of CD8+ T cells in alopecia areata. The sequencing template was cDNA reverse transcribed from extracted RNA. The protocol was immunoSEQ multiplex PCR, while the TCRdb copy is restricted to in-frame clones and leaves out a portion. The data show about 64,000 clones, about 40% seen once. Sequenced material: NKG2D-low CD8+ T cells sorted from blood. These receptor sequences come from a human donor with alopecia areata.

The rearrangement links TRBV7-9 to TRBJ2-1; 7 bases map to TRBD2. J gave up 5 bases and V 1 base, and 5 bases lay outside the gene matches. The V gene's germline CDR1 is SEHNR and CDR2 FQNEAQ (reference sequence). The CDR3 contains 15 residues. The CDR3 is CASSLEQGGDNEQFF. In DNA, the CDR3 is TGTGCCAGCAGCTTAGAGCAGGGAGGGGACAATGAGCAGTTCTTC. Filled out from reference TRBV7-9 and TRBJ2-1, the complete variable domain reads DTGVSQNPRHKITKRGQNVTFRCDPISEHNRLYWYRQTLGQGPEFLTYFQNEAQLEKSRLLSDRFSAERPKGSFSTLEIQRTEQGDSAMYLCASSLEQGGDNEQFFGPGTRLTVL.

J is TRBJ1-1 and V is TRBV4-2; D not resolved. The germline gives CDR1 LGHNA, CDR2 YNFKEQ. This CDR3 is 13 amino acids long. Trimming shortened V by 2 bases and J by 6 bases, and 10 bases separated the two germline ends. The CDR3 spells CASSQLGNSEAFF. Written as DNA, the CDR3 is TGTGCCAGCAGCCAATTGGGAAATTCTGAAGCTTTCTTT.

The CDR3 is CASSLEGQKSLGEQYF. For the CDR3, the DNA is TGCGCCAGCAGCTTGGAGGGACAAAAATCCTTAGGCGAGCAGTACTTC. This chain joins TRBV5-1 and TRBJ2-7; weak D call: TRBD1 (6 bases). Trimming cost V 0 bases and J 6 bases, with 19 bases left between them. In germline, CDR1 is SGHRS, CDR2 YFSETQ. CDR3 length equals 16 residues.

This clone was counted between two and nine times. This sequence joins TRBV23-1 and TRBJ1-5; D gene unclear. TRBV23-1 is an ORF for which the function is uncertain. This CDR3 has 19 amino acids. V lost 4 bases, J lost 1 base, and 23 bases lay in between. The CDR3 sequence: CASSPQWATPNRSNQPQHF. CDR3 bases: TGCGCCAGCAGTCCCCAGTGGGCCACGCCGAACAGAAGCAATCAGCCCCAGCATTTT.

V usage is TRBV27 and J usage is TRBJ2-1; 8 bases are shared with TRBD1. Unmatched junction bases numbered 1, after V lost 2 bases and J lost 7 bases. Germline-derived CDR1 and CDR2 are MNHEY and SMNVEV (reference sequence). The CDR3 sequence is 13 residues long. CDR3 coding DNA: TGTGCCAGCAGTTTACAGGGGGCGAATGAGCAGTTCTTC. It encodes CASSLQGANEQFF.

The chain joins TRBV29-1 to TRBJ2-1; D possibly corresponds to TRBD1 (6 bases). The germline V and J ends were trimmed by 2 bases and 7 bases, with 6 bases remaining between them. Germline-derived CDR1 and CDR2 are SQVTM and ANQGSEA. The CDR3 is 11 residues long. The CDR3, as DNA: TGCAGCGTTGAAAGGGGGAATGAGCAGTTCTTC. This sequence encodes CSVERGNEQFF.

The J gene is TRBJ2-7, the V gene TRBV30; 7 nucleotides line up with TRBD2. Germline V gene sequence: CDR1 GTSNPN, CDR2 SVGIG (reference sequence). With 0 bases clipped from V and 0 bases from J, the junction kept 5 bases outside the gene matches. CDR3 length equals 15 residues. The CDR3 spells CAWSVREEPSYEQYF. CDR3 coding DNA: TGTGCCTGGAGTGTACGGGAGGAACCCTCCTACGAGCAGTACTTC.

This clone has more than one count but fewer than ten. V gene TRBV9 combines with J gene TRBJ2-3; 9 nucleotides line up with TRBD1. V gave up 3 bases and J gave up 1 base; unmatched junction bases: 6. Germline V gene lookup returns CDR1 SGDLS and CDR2 YYNGEE. The CDR3 runs to 16 residues. The CDR3 spells CASSAETGGGTDTQYF. CDR3 sequence (DNA): TGTGCCAGCAGCGCTGAGACAGGGGGTGGCACAGATACGCAGTATTTT.

The J gene is TRBJ2-7, the V gene TRBV7-9, with D possibly matching TRBD2 (6 bases). Germline V gene data show CDR1 as SEHNR and CDR2 as FQNEAQ (reference sequence). This CDR3 has 14 amino acids. The V and J ends lost 4 bases and 5 bases respectively, with 15 bases between them. CDR3 protein: CASSSLTSSHEQYF. Here the CDR3 DNA reads TGTGCCAGCAGCTCCCTGACTAGTAGCCACGAGCAGTACTTC. The full variable domain, with the rest looked up from reference TRBV7-9 and TRBJ2-7, is DTGVSQNPRHKITKRGQNVTFRCDPISEHNRLYWYRQTLGQGPEFLTYFQNEAQLEKSRLLSDRFSAERPKGSFSTLEIQRTEQGDSAMYLCASSSLTSSHEQYFGPGTRLTVT.

J is TRBJ2-6 and V is TRBV29-1; D assignment may be TRBD1 or TRBD2 (5 bases each). This CDR3 has 17 amino acids. The germline V and J ends were trimmed by 0 bases and 1 base, with 13 bases remaining between them. The germline V gene encodes CDR1 SQVTM and CDR2 ANQGSEA. CDR3 sequence reads: CSVEERGRTSGANVLTF. CDR3 nucleotide sequence: TGCAGCGTTGAAGAGAGGGGTAGGACATCTGGGGCCAACGTCCTGACTTTC. Supplemented by reference TRBV29-1 and TRBJ2-6, the full variable domain reads SAVISQKPSRDICQRGTSLTIQCQVDSQVTMMFWYRQQPGQSLTLIATANQGSEATYESGFVIDKFPISRPNLTFSTLTVSNMSPEDSSIYLCSVEERGRTSGANVLTFGAGSRLTVL.

V usage is TRBV7-6 and J usage is TRBJ2-5, with TRBD1 matching over 8 bases. Germline CDR1 is SGHVS and CDR2 is FNYEAQ. V was clipped by 6 bases and J by 3 bases; unmatched bases: 9. The CDR3 has 15 amino acids. The CDR3 protein is CASRLIGTGEETQYF. The CDR3 DNA reads as TGTGCCAGCAGACTTATCGGGACAGGTGAAGAGACCCAGTACTTC.

This clone was recorded only once. V usage is TRBV13 and J usage is TRBJ1-5; TRBD1 is a possible D gene (5 bases). The V end was cut by 4 bases, the J end by 7 bases, with 11 bases between. CDR1 PRHDT and CDR2 FYEKMQ come from the germline V gene (reference sequence). The CDR3 totals 13 residues. This CDR3 reads CASSSRGRQPQHF. CDR3 sequence (DNA): TGTGCCAGCAGCTCCCGGGGACGGCAGCCCCAGCATTTT.

This clone was seen a few times. The V call is TRBV4-2, the J call TRBJ2-3; 8 bases line up with TRBD2. This CDR3 is 17 amino acids long. Germline CDR1 and CDR2: LGHNA and YNFKEQ. V was pared by 0 bases and J by 3 bases, with 8 bases of the junction left unmatched. The CDR3 nucleotides read TGTGCCAGCAGCCAAGATCGCGGGGGGAGAAATACAGATACGCAGTATTTT. This gives the protein CASSQDRGGRNTDTQYF.

The J gene is TRBJ1-2, the V gene TRBV27, with 8 bases identical to TRBD1. V lost 4 bases, J lost 2 bases, and 0 bases stayed unmatched. The CDR3 has 13 amino acids. CDR1 is MNHEY, CDR2 SMNVEV, per germline (reference sequence). CDR3 nucleotide sequence: TGTGCCAGCAGTTCAGGGGGCAACTATGGCTACACCTTC. Its protein product is CASSSGGNYGYTF.